The 24 T cell receptor beta chains below come from one sample, sequenced in a study of shared clonotypes between healthy human individuals. Clones were read by immunoSEQ multiplex PCR, and TCRdb kept only the in-frame ones, dropping some. The table includes some 660,000 clones, around four fifths detected once. Sequencing was done on a sample of memory CD4+ T cells sorted from blood. The subset was: CD45RA-negative fraction. The source of these receptors is a woman aged 25-40 years in good health.

This sequence joins TRBV6-5 and TRBJ2-1, with TRBD2 matching over 13 bases. Per germline, CDR1 MNHEY and CDR2 SVGAGI. The CDR3 runs to 15 residues. V was clipped by 6 bases and J by 5 bases; unmatched bases: 4. CDR3 nucleotide sequence: TGTGCCAGCAGCCGAGGACTAGCGGGGGACAATGAGCAGTTCTTC. Translated, it gives CASSRGLAGDNEQFF.

The chain employs TRBV10-3 and TRBJ2-1; the match to TRBD2 covers 10 bases. V shed 0 bases, J shed 8 bases, and the junction held 7 bases outside the gene matches. The CDR3 is made up of 16 amino acids. The germline gives CDR1 ENHRY, CDR2 SYGVKD. The CDR3 sequence is CAISESGTSDRDEQFF. CDR3 nucleotide sequence: TGTGCCATCAGTGAGTCAGGGACTAGCGATAGGGATGAGCAGTTCTTC.

The V call is TRBV5-1, the J call TRBJ2-1, with D tentatively TRBD1 (6 bases). Deletions cut 1 base from V and 5 bases from J, with 10 bases between. Germline V gives CDR1 SGHRS, CDR2 YFSETQ. The length of the CDR3 is 14 residues. The CDR3: CASSLRTANNEQFF. The CDR3 DNA sequence: TGCGCCAGCAGCTTGAGGACAGCAAACAATGAGCAGTTCTTC.

This clone was counted a few times. The gene calls are TRBV10-1 and TRBJ2-2; no reliable D call. The germline V gene encodes CDR1 WNHNN and CDR2 SYGVQD (reference sequence). The CDR3 has 12 amino acids. V was pared by 8 bases and J by 6 bases, with 10 bases between. The DNA of the CDR3 is TGCGCCAGCCGCAGCTCCGCCGGGGAGCTGTTTTTT. Encoded protein: CASRSSAGELFF.

This clone was observed a few times. The CDR3 is CASSISRDYNEQFF. In DNA, the CDR3 is TGTGCCAGCAGTATCTCGCGGGATTACAATGAGCAGTTCTTC. The gene calls are TRBV27 and TRBJ2-1, with a tentative D call TRBD2 (6 bases). The V end lost 5 bases, the J end lost 4 bases, and 12 bases lay between the germline ends. Per the germline V gene, CDR1 is MNHEY and CDR2 is SMNVEV (reference sequence). The CDR3 extends over 14 amino acids.

The rearrangement joins TRBV19 to TRBJ2-7; D not resolved. This CDR3 is built from 13 residues. V was cut by 3 bases and J by 7 bases, with 13 bases left in between. The germline V gene has CDR1 LNHDA and CDR2 SQIVND (reference sequence). This CDR3 reads CASSIGMFREQYF. CDR3 nucleotide sequence: TGTGCCAGTAGTATTGGGATGTTTCGGGAGCAGTACTTC.

The gene calls are TRBV19 and TRBJ2-7; weak D call: TRBD2 (6 bases). Per the germline V gene, CDR1 is LNHDA and CDR2 is SQIVND (reference sequence). With 2 bases removed from V and 4 bases from J, the gap between germline ends came to 18 bases. The CDR3 loop spans 16 amino acids. As DNA, the CDR3 is TGTGCCAGTAGTATATCTTTGGGGCAGGGACTTTACGAGCAGTACTTC. Translating it yields CASSISLGQGLYEQYF.

The chain carries TRBV28 and TRBJ1-5; a possible D gene is TRBD1 (5 bases). The ends were cut back, 6 bases at V and 4 bases at J, with 16 bases in the middle. Germline V gene sequence: CDR1 MDHEN, CDR2 SYDVKM. The CDR3 is made up of 15 amino acids. CDR3 DNA: TGTGCCAGCAGACCCAGGGCCTGGGGTAATCAGCCCCAGCATTTT. Translating gives CASRPRAWGNQPQHF.

The chain uses TRBV6-5 and TRBJ2-7, with 8 bases matching TRBD1. The J segment lost 3 bases and the V segment lost 7 bases, leaving 5 bases of the junction unmatched. The germline V gene encodes CDR1 MNHEY and CDR2 SVGAGI. This CDR3 spans 13 amino acids. In nucleotides, the CDR3 is TGTGCCAGCAAGTCGGGACAGGACTACGAGCAGTACTTC. Translated, it gives CASKSGQDYEQYF.

As concerns this clone: This same CDR3 is encoded by further DNA sequences in the sample. The rearrangement joins TRBV27 to TRBJ1-5, with unresolved D. The V and J ends lost 2 bases and 5 bases respectively, with 7 bases between them. CDR3 length: 13 amino acids. The germline V gene encodes CDR1 MNHEY and CDR2 SMNVEV (reference sequence). The CDR3 DNA sequence: TGTGCCAGCAGTTTAGGGAAGGATCAGCCCCAGCATTTT. Amino acids: CASSLGKDQPQHF.

This clone has only a few counts. The chain has TRBV5-1 and TRBJ2-1; 9 bases map to TRBD1. The V and J ends lost 4 bases and 9 bases, in that order; junction bases with no gene match: 11. The germline CDR1 and CDR2 sequences are SGHRS and YFSETQ. There are 15 residues in the CDR3. CDR3 sequence reads: CASSLRDRVSPEQFF. The DNA of the CDR3 is TGCGCCAGCAGCCTACGGGACAGGGTCTCTCCTGAGCAGTTCTTC.

The V gene is TRBV29-1, the J gene TRBJ2-1; 13 nucleotides align to TRBD2. This CDR3 is built from 15 residues. The junction had 12 bases not matched to a gene; V was cut back by 6 bases and J by 10 bases. In germline, CDR1 is SQVTM, CDR2 ANQGSEA. The DNA for the CDR3 is TGCAGCGTCGGGAAGAGACTAGCGGGAGGAGGCGAGCAGTTCTTC. Protein: CSVGKRLAGGGEQFF.

This chain uses TRBV5-4 with TRBJ2-1, with 9 bases fitting TRBD1. Trimming cost V 0 bases and J 7 bases; bases outside gene matches: 2. This CDR3 region has 14 residues. The V gene's germline CDR1 is SGHNT and CDR2 YYREEE (reference sequence). The CDR3 loop is CASSLGTGVNEQFF. DNA of the CDR3: TGTGCCAGCAGCTTGGGGACAGGGGTTAATGAGCAGTTCTTC.

J is TRBJ1-4 and V is TRBV5-6; no firm D call. V shed 0 bases and J shed 0 bases, with 3 bases lying between them. The CDR3 has 14 residues. Germline V gives CDR1 SGHDT, CDR2 YYEEEE. CDR3 bases: TGTGCCAGCAGCTTGGTTTCAACTAATGAAAAACTGTTTTTT. Its translation: CASSLVSTNEKLFF.

V gene TRBV27 combines with J gene TRBJ2-7; 9 positions match TRBD1. The germline V gene encodes CDR1 MNHEY and CDR2 SMNVEV (reference sequence). This CDR3 contains 13 residues. V lost 6 bases, J lost 6 bases, and 6 bases stayed unmatched. The CDR3 DNA reads TGTGCCAGCAGACAGGGGGCGCCGAGCGAGCAGTACTTC. Residues: CASRQGAPSEQYF.

This chain joins TRBV6-6 and TRBJ2-2, with 11 nucleotides matching TRBD2. CDR1 and CDR2 from the germline V gene are MNHNY and SVGAGI (reference sequence). The CDR3 runs to 15 residues. V was pared by 6 bases and J by 1 base, with 1 base of the junction left unmatched. The CDR3 loop reads CASRGTSGNTGELFF. CDR3 DNA sequence: TGTGCCAGCAGAGGGACTAGCGGGAACACCGGGGAGCTGTTTTTT.

This clone was detected ten times or more. The chain has TRBV10-2 and TRBJ1-2, with 9 nucleotides matching TRBD1. This CDR3 region has 13 residues. The V and J ends lost 7 bases and 8 bases, in that order; junction bases with no gene match: 8. From germline, CDR1 is WSHSY and CDR2 SAAADI. The CDR3 nucleotides read TGCGCCAGCACTGGGACAGGGCTCGGGGGCTACACCTTC. Translating gives CASTGTGLGGYTF.

In DNA form, the CDR3 reads TGTGCCAGTAGTATATCGACAGGGCGCACAGATACGCAGTATTTT. It encodes CASSISTGRTDTQYF. The J gene is TRBJ2-3, the V gene TRBV19; 7 nucleotides agree with TRBD1. Germline lookup yields CDR1 LNHDA and CDR2 SQIVND (reference sequence). With 2 bases clipped from V and 1 base from J, the junction kept 3 bases outside the gene matches. This CDR3 region has 15 residues. The full variable domain, rest sourced from reference TRBV19 and TRBJ2-3, is DGGITQSPKYLFRKEGQNVTLSCEQNLNHDAMYWYRQDPGQGLRLIYYSQIVNDFQKGDIAEGYSVSREKKESFPLTVTSAQKNPTAFYLCASSISTGRTDTQYFGPGTRLTVL.

CDR3 nucleotide sequence: TGCGCCAGCAGAGACCTCGGACAGATGAACACTGAAGCTTTCTTT. Its translation: CASRDLGQMNTEAFF. This rearrangement joins TRBV10-2 to TRBJ1-1; perhaps TRBD1 as D (6 bases). Trimming stripped 6 bases from V and 0 bases from J, with 14 bases between. This CDR3 comprises 15 residues. The germline V gene encodes CDR1 WSHSY and CDR2 SAAADI.

The genes are TRBV28 and TRBJ1-3, with a weak D call TRBD1 (6 bases). Trimming stripped 7 bases from V and 6 bases from J, with 16 bases between. The CDR3 is made up of 14 amino acids. Germline V gives CDR1 MDHEN, CDR2 SYDVKM. The CDR3 DNA follows: TGTGCCAGCAACGTCAGGACAGACTTAAACACCATATATTTT. Its translation: CASNVRTDLNTIYF.

The chain combines TRBV7-2 with TRBJ2-5; the D gene is possibly TRBD2 (6 bases). The CDR3 runs 13 residues. Trimming removed 3 bases from V and 5 bases from J, with 10 bases in between. CDR1 is SGHTA, CDR2 FQGNSA, per germline. CDR3 nucleotides: TGTGCCAGCAGCTTTTACGGGAGTGAGACCCAGTACTTC. Its translation: CASSFYGSETQYF.

The sample holds one count of this clone. The chain joins TRBV5-1 to TRBJ2-5; TRBD2 matches at 7 bases. The length of the CDR3 is 15 residues. The J segment lost 0 bases and the V segment lost 4 bases, leaving 6 bases of the junction unmatched. CDR1 is SGHRS, CDR2 YFSETQ, per germline. CDR3 DNA: TGCGCCAGCAGCCGGGGACTAACGTACCAAGAGACCCAGTACTTC. It translates to CASSRGLTYQETQYF.

A few counts support this clone. This sequence joins TRBV28 and TRBJ2-3; a weak D match, TRBD2 (5 bases). With 6 bases removed from V and 5 bases from J, the gap between germline ends came to 18 bases. Germline V lookup: CDR1 MDHEN, CDR2 SYDVKM. The CDR3 runs 15 residues. The CDR3 nucleotides are TGTGCCAGCAGCCCGAAGGGCCGCCGGGGAGATACGCAGTATTTT. Its translation is CASSPKGRRGDTQYF.

The chain links TRBV19 to TRBJ2-2, with TRBD2 matching over 11 bases. This CDR3 contains 16 residues. CDR1 is LNHDA and CDR2 is SQIVND in the germline V gene (reference sequence). The junction had 6 bases not matched to a gene; V was cut back by 4 bases and J by 5 bases. CDR3 DNA: TGTGCCAGTAGTAGACTGACTAGCGGGAAAACCGGGGAGCTGTTTTTT. Its protein is CASSRLTSGKTGELFF.